Shown below are 23 T cell receptor beta chains from a single sample sequenced in a study of cytomegalovirus exposure and HLA in healthy donors (dated by TCRdb to about 2017). Receptors were amplified or captured by the immunoSEQ multiplex PCR assay. For the multiplex PCR, a mixture combining 60 forward primers for TCR Vbeta segments and 13 reverse primers for TCR Jbeta segments was used. Sourced from immuneACCESS, this table was stored by TCRdb with only in-frame sequences that have V and J called. A share of the clones is absent; for the studies checked, an unresolved V gene accounts for under half, and the remainder has no known explanation. This sample has about 60,000 clones in its table, and 73% of those were observed once. Jointly, the top ten make up about 5.5% of the sample. The sequenced sample was PBMCs. The receptors originated from a man aged 50 to 60 in good health and CMV-seronegative.

The chain combines TRBV7-9 with TRBJ2-7; D might be TRBD2 (6 bases). Germline values: CDR1 SEHNR, CDR2 FQNEAQ (reference sequence). The CDR3 is 17 amino acids. With 5 bases removed from V and 0 bases from J, the gap between germline ends came to 20 bases. This chain's CDR3 is CASSHKGRGGVSYEQYF. The CDR3 coding sequence is TGTGCCAGCAGCCATAAAGGGCGCGGCGGGGTCTCCTACGAGCAGTACTTC.

This sequence joins TRBV5-6 and TRBJ2-7, with a weak D call TRBD1 (6 bases). V gave up 2 bases and J gave up 0 bases, with 15 bases separating them. This CDR3 has 16 residues. The V gene's germline CDR1 is SGHDT and CDR2 YYEEEE. The CDR3 is CASSFRTAYSSYEQYF. DNA for the CDR3: TGTGCCAGCAGCTTCCGGACAGCCTACTCCTCCTACGAGCAGTACTTC. Looking up the rest from reference TRBV5-6 and TRBJ2-7 gives the full variable domain: DAGVTQSPTHLIKTRGQQVTLRCSPKSGHDTVSWYQQALGQGPQFIFQYYEEEERQRGNFPDRFSGHQFPNYSSELNVNALLLGDSALYLCASSFRTAYSSYEQYFGPGTRLTVT.

This clone was seen a single time. The chain carries TRBV2 and TRBJ1-4, with 9 bases lining up with TRBD1. The trim removed 6 bases at V and 8 bases at J, leaving 4 bases unmatched. The V gene's germline CDR1 is SNHLY and CDR2 FYNNEI. CDR3 length: 13 residues. Here the CDR3 reads CASRGQGGEKLFF. The CDR3 DNA reads as TGTGCCAGCAGGGGACAGGGAGGGGAAAAACTGTTTTTT.

Concerning this clone itself: The sample carries other DNA sequences with the same CDR3. This chain links TRBV6-5 with TRBJ1-1; no clear D. The germline V gene encodes CDR1 MNHEY and CDR2 SVGAGI. V lost 6 bases and J 4 bases, leaving 12 bases between the germline ends. The CDR3 is made up of 13 amino acids. CDR3: CASRRGFGTEAFF. In nucleotides, the CDR3 is TGTGCCAGCAGGCGGGGTTTCGGCACTGAAGCTTTCTTT.

This sequence joins TRBV30 and TRBJ2-3; 9 bases map to TRBD1. CDR1 and CDR2 (germline): GTSNPN, SVGIG (reference sequence). The CDR3 is 14 amino acids. Germline trimming cut 0 bases from V and 6 bases from J; bases unmatched to any gene: 4. Here the CDR3 DNA reads TGTGCCTGGAGTGTACAGGGGGCGGGGGATACGCAGTATTTT. Its protein is CAWSVQGAGDTQYF.

The V call is TRBV9, the J call TRBJ1-3; possibly TRBD1 for D (5 bases). Trimming shortened V by 1 base and J by 4 bases, and 12 bases separated the two germline ends. The germline gives CDR1 SGDLS, CDR2 YYNGEE. The CDR3 is made up of 15 amino acids. The CDR3 sequence is CASSVQGGRGNTIYF. For the CDR3, the DNA is TGTGCCAGCAGCGTACAGGGAGGTCGGGGAAACACCATATATTTT.

This clone was recorded a few times. This chain links TRBV2 with TRBJ1-1; tentatively, D is TRBD1 (5 bases). V gave up 8 bases and J gave up 4 bases, with 11 bases separating them. The CDR3 loop spans 12 amino acids. Per the germline V gene, CDR1 is SNHLY and CDR2 is FYNNEI. The CDR3 sequence: CASQAGFTEAFF. In DNA form, the CDR3 reads TGTGCCAGCCAAGCAGGGTTCACTGAAGCTTTCTTT.

This clone has only a few counts. The chain joins TRBV7-2 to TRBJ2-3; D is possibly TRBD2 (6 bases). The CDR3 consists of 15 residues. Trimming took off 3 bases at V and 0 bases at J, with 10 bases between the two ends. Germline values: CDR1 SGHTA, CDR2 FQGNSA. CDR3: CASSLGLTSTDTQYF. The CDR3 coding sequence is TGTGCCAGCAGCTTGGGACTTACTAGCACAGATACGCAGTATTTT. The variable domain in full, completed from reference TRBV7-2 and TRBJ2-3, reads GAGVSQSPSNKVTEKGKDVELRCDPISGHTALYWYRQSLGQGLEFLIYFQGNSAPDKSGLPSDRFSAERTGGSVSTLTIQRTQQEDSAVYLCASSLGLTSTDTQYFGPGTRLTVL.

This clone has a handful of counts. This chain connects TRBV9 to TRBJ2-5; D might be TRBD1 (5 bases). Germline CDR1 reads SGDLS; CDR2 reads YYNGEE. This CDR3 comprises 15 residues. Trimming took 3 bases from V and 2 from J, leaving 14 bases between them. The CDR3 bases are TGTGCCAGCAGCGAGTCGCAGGGAATTCAAGAGACCCAGTACTTC. This translates into CASSESQGIQETQYF.

The chain employs TRBV9 and TRBJ1-2; TRBD1 is a possible D gene (5 bases). V was shortened by 4 bases and J by 9 bases, with 25 bases between the two germline ends. Per the germline V gene, CDR1 is SGDLS and CDR2 is YYNGEE. The CDR3 is 16 amino acids. The DNA of the CDR3 is TGTGCCAGCAGCCCGGCGAGGGGACTTTTCGGTAATAGCTACACCTTC. Translation: CASSPARGLFGNSYTF.

This clone showed up just a few times. The chain combines TRBV2 with TRBJ1-1, with D unresolved. The germline V gene encodes CDR1 SNHLY and CDR2 FYNNEI. The V and J ends lost 7 bases and 4 bases respectively, with 16 bases between them. This CDR3 contains 14 residues. The CDR3 DNA is TGTGCCAGCACCTACCGGGTTGGAGCCACTGAAGCTTTCTTT. Its protein product is CASTYRVGATEAFF.

J is TRBJ2-1 and V is TRBV10-1, with 8 bases fitting TRBD2. V was pared by 4 bases and J by 5 bases, with 4 bases of the junction left unmatched. CDR3 length equals 14 residues. CDR1 and CDR2 (germline): WNHNN, SYGVQD (reference sequence). CDR3 region: CASSAGGPNNEQFF. CDR3 DNA sequence: TGCGCCAGCAGTGCGGGGGGGCCGAACAATGAGCAGTTCTTC.

This clone appeared a few times. The rearrangement links TRBV5-5 to TRBJ1-2; TRBD1 is a possible D gene (5 bases). Germline lookup yields CDR1 SGHKS and CDR2 YYEKEE (reference sequence). This CDR3 has 16 residues. Trimming cost V 3 bases and J 5 bases, with 20 bases left between them. CDR3 protein: CASSWAVGGGSYGYTF. DNA for the CDR3: TGTGCCAGCAGCTGGGCGGTGGGGGGAGGATCTTATGGCTACACCTTC.

Only a few counts were recorded for this clone. The chain recombines TRBV7-9 with TRBJ2-2; 10 bases align to TRBD2. Per the germline V gene, CDR1 is SEHNR and CDR2 is FQNEAQ (reference sequence). The CDR3 is made up of 15 amino acids. V was clipped by 5 bases and J by 6 bases; unmatched bases: 6. The CDR3 loop reads CASSVMSGGAGELFF. CDR3 bases: TGTGCCAGCAGCGTTATGAGCGGGGGGGCCGGGGAGCTGTTTTTT.

This sequence joins TRBV4-2 and TRBJ2-3, with 10 bases fitting TRBD2. Germline V gene lookup returns CDR1 LGHNA and CDR2 YNFKEQ. The CDR3 spans 16 residues. V lost 0 bases, J lost 5 bases, and 5 bases stayed unmatched. CDR3 nucleotide sequence: TGTGCCAGCAGCCAAGACGAACTAGCGGGGAGAGATACGCAGTATTTT. It encodes CASSQDELAGRDTQYF.

This chain links TRBV7-2 with TRBJ1-1, with 7 bases fitting TRBD1. V trimming: 2 bases; J trimming: 5 bases; junction bases outside the gene matches: 5. Germline CDR1 reads SGHTA; CDR2 reads FQGNSA. The CDR3 length is 14 residues. CDR3 in DNA: TGTGCCAGCAGCTTATCACAGGGGTGGACTGAAGCTTTCTTT. It encodes CASSLSQGWTEAFF. Using reference TRBV7-2 and TRBJ1-1 for the parts outside the CDR3, the full variable domain is GAGVSQSPSNKVTEKGKDVELRCDPISGHTALYWYRQSLGQGLEFLIYFQGNSAPDKSGLPSDRFSAERTGGSVSTLTIQRTQQEDSAVYLCASSLSQGWTEAFFGQGTRLTVV.

This sequence joins TRBV28 and TRBJ1-5; D gene uncertain. V gave up 5 bases and J gave up 2 bases, with 7 bases separating them. The germline CDR1 and CDR2 sequences are MDHEN and SYDVKM. The CDR3 consists of 13 residues. The chain's CDR3 is CASSLQGNQPQHF. CDR3 nucleotide sequence: TGTGCCAGCAGTCTCCAGGGCAATCAGCCCCAGCATTTT.

This clone has only one observation. The rearrangement joins TRBV5-1 to TRBJ2-1; 7 nucleotides align to TRBD1. V dropped 1 base and J dropped 3; count of bases not matched to a gene: 1. CDR1 SGHRS and CDR2 YFSETQ come from the germline V gene. This CDR3 spans 14 amino acids. The CDR3 protein is CASSLRTGYNEQFF. In DNA, the CDR3 is TGCGCCAGCAGCTTGAGGACAGGCTACAATGAGCAGTTCTTC.

The chain couples TRBV5-1 to TRBJ2-7; D gene ambiguous. CDR1 and CDR2 from the germline V gene are SGHRS and YFSETQ. CDR3 length equals 16 residues. V gave up 5 bases and J gave up 2 bases, with 20 bases separating them. The CDR3 nucleotides are TGCGCCAGCAGTTTAAGTGGCGTTGCGGCCACCTACGAGCAGTACTTC. It codes for CASSLSGVAATYEQYF. Full variable domain (remainder filled in from reference TRBV5-1 and TRBJ2-7): KAGVTQTPRYLIKTRGQQVTLSCSPISGHRSVSWYQQTPGQGLQFLFEYFSETQRNKGNFPGRFSGRQFSNSRSEMNVSTLELGDSALYLCASSLSGVAATYEQYFGPGTRLTVT.

This clone was detected only once. The V call is TRBV6-4, the J call TRBJ1-1, with 7 bases fitting TRBD1. Germline assignment: CDR1 MRHNA and CDR2 SNTAGT. This CDR3 is built from 14 residues. V lost 6 bases and J lost 4; bases outside the gene matches: 8. CDR3 nucleotides: TGTGCCAGCAGCTCACTCGGGACAGCCACTGAAGCTTTCTTT. It specifies CASSSLGTATEAFF.

The V and J genes are TRBV7-3 and TRBJ2-3; a weak D match, TRBD2 (7 bases). V was cut by 5 bases and J by 1 base, with 16 bases left in between. The CDR3 totals 16 residues. Germline V CDR1 and CDR2: SGHTA, FQGTGA. The CDR3 is CASSRDRGAGTDTQYF. CDR3 sequence (DNA): TGTGCCAGCAGCCGGGACCGGGGGGCAGGCACAGATACGCAGTATTTT.

This clone was detected a few times. This chain uses TRBV27 with TRBJ2-7, with 12 bases aligning to TRBD1. The CDR3 is 16 amino acids. Germline CDR1 and CDR2: MNHEY and SMNVEV (reference sequence). V dropped 5 bases and J dropped 5; count of bases not matched to a gene: 10. The CDR3 region has the DNA TGTGCCAGCAGTCCAATCCGGGACAGGGGGCGCAACGAGCAGTACTTC. It codes for CASSPIRDRGRNEQYF.

This rearrangement joins TRBV10-3 to TRBJ2-5; perhaps TRBD1 as D (6 bases). The end of the DNA aligns better with TRBJ2-7, so the J call may be wrong. Germline CDR1 and CDR2: ENHRY and SYGVKD. This CDR3 region has 14 residues. CDR3 bases: TGTGCCATCAGTGGTACAGGGACATACTACGAGCAGTACTTC. Its protein is CAISGTGTYYEQYF.